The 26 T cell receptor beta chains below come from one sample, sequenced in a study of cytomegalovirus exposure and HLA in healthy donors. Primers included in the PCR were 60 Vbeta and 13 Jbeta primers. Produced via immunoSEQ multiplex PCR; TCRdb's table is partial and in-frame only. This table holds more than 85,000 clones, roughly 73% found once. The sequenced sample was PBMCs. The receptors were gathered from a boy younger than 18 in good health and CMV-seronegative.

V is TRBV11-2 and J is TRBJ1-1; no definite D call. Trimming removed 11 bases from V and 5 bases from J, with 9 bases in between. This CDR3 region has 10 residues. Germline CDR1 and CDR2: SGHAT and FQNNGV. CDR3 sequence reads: CAETRTEAFF. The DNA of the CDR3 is TGTGCCGAAACTAGGACTGAAGCTTTCTTT.

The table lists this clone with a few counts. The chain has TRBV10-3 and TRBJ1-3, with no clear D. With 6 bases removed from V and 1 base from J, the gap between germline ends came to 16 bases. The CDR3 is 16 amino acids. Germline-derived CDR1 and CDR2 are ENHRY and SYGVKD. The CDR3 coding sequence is TGTGCCATCAGCGACCTAATACGGGATTCTGGAAACACCATATATTTT. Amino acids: CAISDLIRDSGNTIYF.

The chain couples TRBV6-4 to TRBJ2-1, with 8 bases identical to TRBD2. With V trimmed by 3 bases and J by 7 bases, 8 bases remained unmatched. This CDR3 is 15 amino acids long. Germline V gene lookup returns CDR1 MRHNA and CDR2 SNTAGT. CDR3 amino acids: CASSETSGTFNEQFF. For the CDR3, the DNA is TGTGCCAGCAGTGAAACTAGCGGAACTTTTAATGAGCAGTTCTTC.

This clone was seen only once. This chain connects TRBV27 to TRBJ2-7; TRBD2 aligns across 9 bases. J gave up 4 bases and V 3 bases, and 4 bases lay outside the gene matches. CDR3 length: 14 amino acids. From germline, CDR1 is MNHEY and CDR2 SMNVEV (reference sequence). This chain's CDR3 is CASSFASGIYEQYF. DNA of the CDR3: TGTGCCAGCAGTTTCGCTAGCGGGATTTACGAGCAGTACTTC.

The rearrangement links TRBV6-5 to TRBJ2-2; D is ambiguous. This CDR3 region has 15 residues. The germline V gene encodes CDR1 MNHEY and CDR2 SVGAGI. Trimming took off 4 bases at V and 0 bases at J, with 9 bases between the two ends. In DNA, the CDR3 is TGTGCCAGCAGTTTCTCCTCGGCGAACACCGGGGAGCTGTTTTTT. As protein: CASSFSSANTGELFF.

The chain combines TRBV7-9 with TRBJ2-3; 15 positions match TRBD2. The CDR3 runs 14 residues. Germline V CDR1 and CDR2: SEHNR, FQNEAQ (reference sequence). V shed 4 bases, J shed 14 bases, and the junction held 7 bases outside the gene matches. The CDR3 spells CASSSGLAGGAVYF. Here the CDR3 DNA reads TGTGCCAGCAGCTCGGGACTAGCGGGGGGTGCGGTGTATTTT.

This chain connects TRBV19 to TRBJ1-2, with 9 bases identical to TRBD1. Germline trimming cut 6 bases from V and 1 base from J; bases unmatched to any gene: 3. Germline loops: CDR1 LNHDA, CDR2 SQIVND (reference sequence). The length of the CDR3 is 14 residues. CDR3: CASRDRGFNYGYTF. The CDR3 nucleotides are TGTGCCAGTAGGGACAGGGGCTTTAACTATGGCTACACCTTC.

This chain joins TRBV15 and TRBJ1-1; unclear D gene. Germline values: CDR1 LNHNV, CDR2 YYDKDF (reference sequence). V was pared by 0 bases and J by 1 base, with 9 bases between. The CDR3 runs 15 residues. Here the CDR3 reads CATSRDRSPNTEAFF. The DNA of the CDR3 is TGTGCCACCAGCAGAGATCGGAGCCCGAACACTGAAGCTTTCTTT.

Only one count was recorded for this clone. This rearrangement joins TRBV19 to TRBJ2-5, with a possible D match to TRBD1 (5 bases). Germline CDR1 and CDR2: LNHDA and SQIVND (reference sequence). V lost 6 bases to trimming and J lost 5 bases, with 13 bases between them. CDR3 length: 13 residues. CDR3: CASSPTGSETQYF. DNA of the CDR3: TGTGCCAGTAGCCCCACAGGTTCGGAGACCCAGTACTTC.

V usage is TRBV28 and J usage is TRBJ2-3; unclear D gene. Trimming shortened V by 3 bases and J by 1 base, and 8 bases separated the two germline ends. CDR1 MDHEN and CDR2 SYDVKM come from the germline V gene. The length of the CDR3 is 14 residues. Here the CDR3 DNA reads TGTGCCAGCAGTTTTGTTGCAGGCACAGATACGCAGTATTTT. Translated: CASSFVAGTDTQYF.

This chain's CDR3 is CASSEGQVSNEKLFF. The DNA for the CDR3 is TGTGCCAGCAGTGAGGGGCAAGTGAGTAATGAAAAACTGTTTTTT. J is TRBJ1-4 and V is TRBV6-1, with D perhaps TRBD1 (5 bases). This CDR3 is built from 15 residues. Trimming shortened V by 3 bases and J by 4 bases, and 12 bases separated the two germline ends. CDR1 is MNHNS, CDR2 SASEGT, per germline.

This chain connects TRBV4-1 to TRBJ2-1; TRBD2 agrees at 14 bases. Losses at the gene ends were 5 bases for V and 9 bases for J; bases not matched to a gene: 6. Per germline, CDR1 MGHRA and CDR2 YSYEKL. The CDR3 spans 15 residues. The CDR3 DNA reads TGCGCCAGCAGCAAGGGACTAGCGGGAGAGTCTGAGCAGTTCTTC. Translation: CASSKGLAGESEQFF.

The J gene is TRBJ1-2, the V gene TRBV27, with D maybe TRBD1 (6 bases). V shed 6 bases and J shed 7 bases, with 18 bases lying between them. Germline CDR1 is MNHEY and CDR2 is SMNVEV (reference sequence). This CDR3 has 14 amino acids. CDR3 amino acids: CASSTATGSSGYTF. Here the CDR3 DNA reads TGTGCCAGCAGCACCGCGACAGGTAGTTCTGGCTACACCTTC.

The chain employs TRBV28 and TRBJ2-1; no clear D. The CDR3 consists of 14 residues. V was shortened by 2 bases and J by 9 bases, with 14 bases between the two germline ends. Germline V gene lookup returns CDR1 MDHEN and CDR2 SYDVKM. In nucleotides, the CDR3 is TGTGCCAGCAGTTTAAGTTTCGTCTCGGGTGAGCAGTTCTTC. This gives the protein CASSLSFVSGEQFF.

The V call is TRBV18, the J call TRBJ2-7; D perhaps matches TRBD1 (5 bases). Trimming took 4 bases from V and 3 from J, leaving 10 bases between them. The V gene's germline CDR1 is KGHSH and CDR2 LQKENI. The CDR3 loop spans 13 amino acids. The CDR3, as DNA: TGTGCCAGCTCACTTAGACAGTTCTACGAGCAGTACTTC. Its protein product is CASSLRQFYEQYF.

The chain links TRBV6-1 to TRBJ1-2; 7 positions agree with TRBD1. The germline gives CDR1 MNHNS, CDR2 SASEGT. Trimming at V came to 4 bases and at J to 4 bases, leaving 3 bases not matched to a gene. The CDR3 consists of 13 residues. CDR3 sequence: CASSGQGVYGYTF. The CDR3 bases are TGTGCCAGCAGTGGACAGGGTGTCTATGGCTACACCTTC.

DNA of the CDR3: TGTGCCAGCAGCGTTGGCCCGGGAGACACTGAAGCTTTCTTT. It encodes CASSVGPGDTEAFF. The J gene is TRBJ1-1, the V gene TRBV9, with no clear D. The V gene's germline CDR1 is SGDLS and CDR2 YYNGEE. V dropped 2 bases and J dropped 3 bases, with 11 bases sitting between them. This CDR3 region has 14 residues.

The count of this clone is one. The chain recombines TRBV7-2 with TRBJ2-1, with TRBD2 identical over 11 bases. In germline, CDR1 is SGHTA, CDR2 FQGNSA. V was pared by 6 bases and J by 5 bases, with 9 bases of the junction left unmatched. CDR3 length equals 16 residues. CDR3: CASRFGGLAEDNEQFF. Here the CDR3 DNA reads TGTGCCAGCAGGTTTGGGGGACTAGCGGAGGACAATGAGCAGTTCTTC. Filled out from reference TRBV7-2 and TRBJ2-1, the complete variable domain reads GAGVSQSPSNKVTEKGKDVELRCDPISGHTALYWYRQSLGQGLEFLIYFQGNSAPDKSGLPSDRFSAERTGGSVSTLTIQRTQQEDSAVYLCASRFGGLAEDNEQFFGPGTRLTVL.

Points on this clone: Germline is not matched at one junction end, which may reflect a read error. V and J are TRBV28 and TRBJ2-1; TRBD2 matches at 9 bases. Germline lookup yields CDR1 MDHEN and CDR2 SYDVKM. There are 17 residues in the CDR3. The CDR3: CASTLGAGGPSYNEQFF. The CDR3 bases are TGTGCCAGCACTTTAGGAGCGGGGGGCCCCTCCTACAATGAGCAGTTCTTC. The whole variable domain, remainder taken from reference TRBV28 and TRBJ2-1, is DVKVTQSSRYLVKRTGEKVFLECVQDMDHENMFWYRQDPGLGLRLIYFSYDVKMKEKGDIPEGYSVSREKKERFSLILESASTNQTSMYLCASTLGAGGPSYNEQFFGPGTRLTVL.

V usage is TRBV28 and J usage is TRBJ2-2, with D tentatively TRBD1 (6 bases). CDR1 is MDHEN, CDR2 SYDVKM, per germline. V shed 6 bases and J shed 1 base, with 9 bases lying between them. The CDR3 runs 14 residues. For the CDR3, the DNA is TGTGCCAGCAGCTCGGGACAGAACACCGGGGAGCTGTTTTTT. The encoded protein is CASSSGQNTGELFF.

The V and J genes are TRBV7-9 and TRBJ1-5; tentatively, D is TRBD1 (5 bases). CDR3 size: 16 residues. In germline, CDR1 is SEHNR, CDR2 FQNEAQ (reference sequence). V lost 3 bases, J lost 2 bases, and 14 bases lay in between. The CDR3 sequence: CASSFAGPGGNQPQHF. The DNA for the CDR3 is TGTGCCAGCAGCTTTGCAGGGCCGGGGGGCAATCAGCCCCAGCATTTT.

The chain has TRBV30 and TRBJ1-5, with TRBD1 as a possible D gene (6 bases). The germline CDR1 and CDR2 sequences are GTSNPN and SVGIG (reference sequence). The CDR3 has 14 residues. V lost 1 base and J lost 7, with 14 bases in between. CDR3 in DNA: TGTGCCTGGAGTGCCACTACAGGGTACCAGCCCCAGCATTTT. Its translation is CAWSATTGYQPQHF.

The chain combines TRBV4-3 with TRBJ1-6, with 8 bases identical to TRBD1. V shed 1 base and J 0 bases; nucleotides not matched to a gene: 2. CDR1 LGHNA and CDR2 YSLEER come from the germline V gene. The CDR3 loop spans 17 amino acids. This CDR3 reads CASSQGTGSSYNSPLHF. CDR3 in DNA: TGCGCCAGCAGCCAAGGGACAGGGAGCTCCTATAATTCACCCCTCCACTTT.

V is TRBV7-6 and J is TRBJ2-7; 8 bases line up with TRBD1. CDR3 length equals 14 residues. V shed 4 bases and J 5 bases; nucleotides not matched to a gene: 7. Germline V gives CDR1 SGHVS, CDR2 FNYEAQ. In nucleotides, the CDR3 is TGTGCCAGCAGCTCGGACAGGGTTGATGACGAGCAGTACTTC. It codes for CASSSDRVDDEQYF.

For the CDR3, the DNA is TGCGCCAGCAGTGCCGGGACAGGGTTTTTAGATACGCAGTATTTT. This sequence encodes CASSAGTGFLDTQYF. The chain uses TRBV10-1 and TRBJ2-3; 9 bases match TRBD1. The J segment lost 5 bases and the V segment lost 4 bases, leaving 7 bases of the junction unmatched. Germline-derived CDR1 and CDR2 are WNHNN and SYGVQD (reference sequence). This CDR3 region has 15 residues.

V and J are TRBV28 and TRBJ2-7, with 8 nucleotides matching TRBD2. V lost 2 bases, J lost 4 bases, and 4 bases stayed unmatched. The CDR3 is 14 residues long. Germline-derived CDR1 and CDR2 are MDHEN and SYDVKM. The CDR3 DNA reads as TGTGCCAGCAGTTTAGAGAGCGGGAGATACGAGCAGTACTTC. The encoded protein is CASSLESGRYEQYF.